The following is a T cell receptor beta chain sequence with its context. These data belong to a study of shared clonotypes between healthy human individuals. CDR1 SGHAT and CDR2 FQNNGV come from the germline V gene. The CDR3 covers 16 residues. The V and J ends lost 5 bases and 5 bases, in that order; junction bases with no gene match: 12. Libraries were prepared by immunoSEQ multiplex PCR; TCRdb keeps only in-frame clonotypes and omits some of them. The sample consists of roughly 2.2 million clones, about nine tenths of them appearing once. The rearrangement links TRBV11-2 to TRBJ2-3; the match to TRBD1 covers 8 bases. This sequence was found in a man aged 18 to 29 in good health. Some clones in this sample may be carry-over from other donors' samples. Specimen: naive CD4+ T cells from PBMCs. Documented subset: CD45RA+ positively selected. Here the CDR3 reads CASSRPPGGRVDTQYF. The CDR3 DNA follows: TGTGCCAGCAGCCGACCCCCAGGGGGCCGGGTAGATACGCAGTATTTT.